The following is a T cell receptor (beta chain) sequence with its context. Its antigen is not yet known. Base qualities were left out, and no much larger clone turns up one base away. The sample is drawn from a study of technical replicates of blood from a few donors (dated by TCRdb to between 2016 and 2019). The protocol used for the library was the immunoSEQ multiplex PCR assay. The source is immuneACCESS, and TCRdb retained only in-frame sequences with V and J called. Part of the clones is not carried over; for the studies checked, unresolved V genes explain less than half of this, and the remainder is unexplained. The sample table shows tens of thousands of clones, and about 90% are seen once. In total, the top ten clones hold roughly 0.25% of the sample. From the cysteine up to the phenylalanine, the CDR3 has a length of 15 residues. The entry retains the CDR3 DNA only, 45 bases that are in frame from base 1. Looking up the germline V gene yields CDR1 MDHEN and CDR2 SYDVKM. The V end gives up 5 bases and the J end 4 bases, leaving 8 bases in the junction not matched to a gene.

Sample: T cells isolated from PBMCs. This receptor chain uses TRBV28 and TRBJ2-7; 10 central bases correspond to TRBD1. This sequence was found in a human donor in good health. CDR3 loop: CASSPLTGGAYEQYF. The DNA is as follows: TGTGCCAGCAGTCCTCTGACAGGGGGCGCGTACGAGCAGTACTTC.